This TCR beta chain was sequenced in a study of T cell changes during pregnancy in multiple sclerosis. TCRdb keeps only in-frame clones here, not all; method: immunoSEQ multiplex PCR. The sample holds more than 50,000 clones, roughly nine tenths seen once. The source material was peripheral blood, sampled in the first trimester of pregnancy. This receptor was obtained from a female donor with multiple sclerosis, enrolled in a pregnancy study.

The CDR3: CASSQDSYSNQPQHF. CDR3 nucleotides: TGTGCCAGCAGCCAGGACAGCTATAGCAATCAGCCCCAGCATTTT. V and J are TRBV6-6 and TRBJ1-5; tentatively, D is TRBD1 (6 bases). This CDR3 has 15 amino acids. Trimming took off 6 bases at V and 0 bases at J, with 12 bases between the two ends. Germline V gene sequence: CDR1 MNHNY, CDR2 SVGAGI (reference sequence).